A single sample gave rise to the 22 T cell receptor beta chains below, sequenced in a study of shared clonotypes between healthy human individuals (TCRdb year 2020). Library preparation used the immunoSEQ multiplex PCR assay. TCRdb took over this immuneACCESS table, retaining in-frame rearrangements with V and J assigned. Such tables are incomplete; in checked studies, under half of the missing clones stem from an unresolved V gene, and the remainder is unexplained. In all, the sample holds 950,000 to 1,300,000 clones, and about 76% of those were seen once. Clones ranked in the top ten supply about 1.5% of the sample. Sequencing was carried out using memory CD4+ T cells sorted from blood. Interpreted using the paper, the cell subset or site label stands for: CD45RA-negative fraction. The receptor source for this set is a man aged 18 to 29 in good health.

The gene calls are TRBV15 and TRBJ1-2; TRBD1 is a possible D gene (5 bases). Germline V gives CDR1 LNHNV, CDR2 YYDKDF (reference sequence). The CDR3 spans 13 residues. V lost 3 bases, J lost 4 bases, and 9 bases lay in between. The CDR3: CATSRGGRYGYTF. CDR3 nucleotides: TGTGCCACCAGCAGGGGGGGACGCTATGGCTACACCTTC.

This clone was recorded a few times. The V gene is TRBV28, the J gene TRBJ2-5; the match to TRBD2 covers 12 bases. In germline, CDR1 is MDHEN, CDR2 SYDVKM. The CDR3 is 16 amino acids. The trim removed 1 base at V and 6 bases at J, leaving 6 bases unmatched. CDR3 sequence (DNA): TGTGCCAGCAGTTTATTGGCTAGCGGGGGGGTGAAGACCCAGTACTTC. Translation gives CASSLLASGGVKTQYF.

The CDR3 is CASSLAQGAYEQFF. CDR3 bases: TGTGCCAGCAGCTTAGCGCAGGGGGCCTATGAGCAGTTCTTC. V gene TRBV7-8 combines with J gene TRBJ2-1; 8 bases agree with TRBD1. Looked up from germline, CDR1 is SGHVS and CDR2 is FQNEAQ. Trimming removed 0 bases from V and 8 bases from J; junction bases left unmatched: 3. This CDR3 spans 14 amino acids.

The J gene is TRBJ2-1, the V gene TRBV11-2, with TRBD2 matching over 10 bases. Germline trimming cut 4 bases from V and 6 bases from J; bases unmatched to any gene: 9. In germline, CDR1 is SGHAT, CDR2 FQNNGV. This CDR3 is built from 16 residues. CDR3 amino acids: CASSSYLAGVFNEQFF. The DNA of the CDR3 is TGTGCCAGCAGCTCCTACCTAGCGGGGGTATTCAATGAGCAGTTCTTC. The whole variable domain, filled in from reference TRBV11-2 and TRBJ2-1, reads EAGVAQSPRYKIIEKRQSVAFWCNPISGHATLYWYQQILGQGPKLLIQFQNNGVVDDSQLPKDRFSAERLKGVDSTLKIQPAKLEDSAVYLCASSSYLAGVFNEQFFGPGTRLTVL.

Remarks on this clone: The same CDR3 is also encoded by other DNA sequences in this sample. This chain connects TRBV11-2 to TRBJ1-3, with a weak D call TRBD1 (5 bases). CDR1 SGHAT and CDR2 FQNNGV come from the germline V gene. With 5 bases removed from V and 1 base from J, the gap between germline ends came to 12 bases. This CDR3 spans 15 amino acids. The CDR3 DNA is TGTGCCAGCAGCCCTCGGGGGGGATCTGGAAACACCATATATTTT. Its protein product is CASSPRGGSGNTIYF. The complete variable domain, with remaining parts taken from reference TRBV11-2 and TRBJ1-3, reads EAGVAQSPRYKIIEKRQSVAFWCNPISGHATLYWYQQILGQGPKLLIQFQNNGVVDDSQLPKDRFSAERLKGVDSTLKIQPAKLEDSAVYLCASSPRGGSGNTIYFGEGSWLTVV.

The rearrangement links TRBV5-1 to TRBJ2-1; D is ambiguous. Per the germline V gene, CDR1 is SGHRS and CDR2 is YFSETQ. The CDR3 spans 12 residues. V shed 2 bases and J shed 5 bases, with 5 bases lying between them. Here the CDR3 DNA reads TGCGCCAGCAGCTTTACGAACAATGAGCAGTTCTTC. Translating gives CASSFTNNEQFF.

The chain couples TRBV28 to TRBJ2-7; perhaps TRBD2 as D (6 bases). Germline V gene lookup returns CDR1 MDHEN and CDR2 SYDVKM. The CDR3 length is 12 residues. V lost 5 bases to trimming and J lost 7 bases, with 12 bases between them. In nucleotides, the CDR3 is TGTGCCAGCAGTCCTCAGGGAGGAGAGCAGTACTTC. Amino acid sequence: CASSPQGGEQYF.

The genes are TRBV5-3 and TRBJ1-6; 8 bases fit TRBD1. TRBV5-3 is filed as an ORF, its function uncertain. CDR3 length: 14 amino acids. Trimming cost V 4 bases and J 9 bases; bases outside gene matches: 6. The CDR3, as DNA: TGTGCCAGAAGCCGCACAGGGGGAGGTTCACCCCTCCACTTT. It translates to CARSRTGGGSPLHF.

The rearrangement links TRBV4-1 to TRBJ1-1, with D possibly being TRBD1 (6 bases). V dropped 2 bases and J dropped 11 bases, with 12 bases sitting between them. The CDR3 contains 12 residues. Germline CDR1 reads MGHRA; CDR2 reads YSYEKL. In DNA form, the CDR3 reads TGCGCCAGCAGCCAATCTCAGGGGCCTGCTTTCTTT. It encodes CASSQSQGPAFF.

This chain uses TRBV5-1 with TRBJ2-3, with TRBD1 matching over 7 bases. CDR3 length equals 15 residues. The V gene's germline CDR1 is SGHRS and CDR2 YFSETQ. V gave up 0 bases and J gave up 5 bases; unmatched junction bases: 6. This CDR3 is CASSLGQGSKDTQYF. The CDR3 region has the DNA TGCGCCAGCAGCTTGGGACAGGGTAGTAAAGATACGCAGTATTTT.

The V call is TRBV6-6, the J call TRBJ1-1; weak D call: TRBD1 (5 bases). CDR1 is MNHNY and CDR2 is SVGAGI in the germline V gene (reference sequence). The CDR3 sequence is 14 residues long. V was pared by 6 bases and J by 11 bases, with 22 bases between. CDR3 sequence: CASSYEGGTSGAFF. CDR3 coding DNA: TGTGCCAGCAGCTACGAGGGCGGTACTTCAGGGGCTTTCTTT.

The V call is TRBV10-3, the J call TRBJ1-4, with unresolved D. CDR3 length equals 13 residues. The V end was cut by 8 bases, the J end by 0 bases, with 7 bases between. Germline lookup yields CDR1 ENHRY and CDR2 SYGVKD. The CDR3 region has the DNA TGTGCCATCCATGGAGCAACTAATGAAAAACTGTTTTTT. It specifies CAIHGATNEKLFF.

The rearrangement links TRBV18 to TRBJ2-2; 13 nucleotides line up with TRBD2. The CDR3 consists of 16 residues. V dropped 2 bases and J dropped 6; count of bases not matched to a gene: 3. Germline V lookup: CDR1 KGHSH, CDR2 LQKENI. The CDR3, as DNA: TGTGCCAGCTCACCAGGACTAGCGGGAGTCTCCGGGGAGCTGTTTTTT. Its protein is CASSPGLAGVSGELFF.

V is TRBV7-2 and J is TRBJ1-1, with 7 bases lining up with TRBD1. Per the germline V gene, CDR1 is SGHTA and CDR2 is FQGNSA. This CDR3 has 15 residues. J was trimmed by 5 bases and V by 3 bases; bases with no gene match: 9. CDR3 loop: CASSLGEGARTEAFF. The CDR3 coding sequence is TGTGCCAGCAGCTTGGGCGAGGGGGCGCGTACTGAAGCTTTCTTT. Based on the CDR3 plus reference TRBV7-2 and TRBJ1-1, the full variable domain is GAGVSQSPSNKVTEKGKDVELRCDPISGHTALYWYRQSLGQGLEFLIYFQGNSAPDKSGLPSDRFSAERTGGSVSTLTIQRTQQEDSAVYLCASSLGEGARTEAFFGQGTRLTVV.

The J gene is TRBJ1-2, the V gene TRBV11-2, with 9 bases fitting TRBD1. The CDR3 contains 13 residues. Trimming took 4 bases from V and 6 from J; bases not matched to a gene: 3. Germline CDR1 reads SGHAT; CDR2 reads FQNNGV. The CDR3 region is CASSSTGGHGYTF. CDR3 sequence (DNA): TGTGCCAGCAGCTCCACAGGGGGCCATGGCTACACCTTC.

The chain is built from TRBV19 and TRBJ1-6; D not certain. V lost 6 bases to trimming and J lost 7 bases, with 13 bases between them. CDR1 LNHDA and CDR2 SQIVND come from the germline V gene (reference sequence). The CDR3 consists of 14 residues. The CDR3 nucleotides are TGTGCCAGTAGATCTGGGGTTTGGAATTCACCCCTCCACTTT. Protein product: CASRSGVWNSPLHF.

The sample holds many counts of this clone. The chain recombines TRBV5-5 with TRBJ1-1; possible D gene TRBD1, 5 bases. The CDR3 covers 14 residues. Germline V gene lookup returns CDR1 SGHKS and CDR2 YYEKEE (reference sequence). The V gene lost 4 bases and the J gene lost 2 bases, with 12 bases spanning the gap. The CDR3: CASSRLGGNTEAFF. The CDR3 DNA follows: TGTGCCAGCAGCCGGTTGGGGGGAAACACTGAAGCTTTCTTT.

The gene calls are TRBV28 and TRBJ1-4; TRBD1 agrees at 10 bases. CDR3 length equals 18 residues. CDR1 is MDHEN, CDR2 SYDVKM, per germline. After removal of 2 bases from V and 4 bases from J, the junction contained 10 bases not matched to a gene. CDR3 in amino acids: CASSLISGGQGNNEKLFF. The CDR3 DNA reads TGTGCCAGCAGTTTAATCTCGGGGGGACAGGGGAATAATGAAAAACTGTTTTTT.

V and J are TRBV18 and TRBJ2-7, with 9 bases lining up with TRBD1. CDR1 is KGHSH and CDR2 is LQKENI in the germline V gene. The CDR3 is made up of 14 amino acids. V lost 3 bases to trimming and J lost 6 bases; unmatched junction nucleotides: 6. CDR3 sequence: CASSPTGGLSEQYF. In nucleotides, the CDR3 is TGTGCCAGCTCACCTACAGGGGGCCTCTCCGAGCAGTACTTC. Together with reference TRBV18 and TRBJ2-7, the CDR3 gives the full variable domain: NAGVMQNPRHLVRRRGQEARLRCSPMKGHSHVYWYRQLPEEGLKFMVYLQKENIIDESGMPKERFSAEFPKEGPSILRIQQVVRGDSAAYFCASSPTGGLSEQYFGPGTRLTVT.

This clone was observed a handful of times. The chain is built from TRBV4-1 and TRBJ1-2; 8 positions agree with TRBD1. The germline CDR1 and CDR2 sequences are MGHRA and YSYEKL. The CDR3 length is 15 residues. Trimming at V came to 0 bases and at J to 4 bases, leaving 4 bases not matched to a gene. CDR3 DNA: TGCGCCAGCAGCCAAGAGCAGGGGGCGACCTATGGCTACACCTTC. It translates to CASSQEQGATYGYTF.

This chain joins TRBV18 and TRBJ1-6, with D possibly TRBD1 on 5 matching bases. The CDR3 consists of 15 residues. V was shortened by 3 bases and J by 4 bases, with 10 bases between the two germline ends. Germline V CDR1 and CDR2: KGHSH, LQKENI. The CDR3 is CASSPGADYNSPLHF. DNA for the CDR3: TGTGCCAGCTCACCCGGGGCAGATTATAATTCACCCCTCCACTTT.

This chain connects TRBV15 to TRBJ2-2; D remains unclear. This CDR3 comprises 13 residues. The germline gives CDR1 LNHNV, CDR2 YYDKDF (reference sequence). V was pared by 4 bases and J by 1 base, with 4 bases between. The CDR3 reads CATSIRNTGELFF. The CDR3 nucleotides read TGTGCCACCAGCATCCGGAACACCGGGGAGCTGTTTTTT.